The rows below give T cell receptor beta chains drawn from one sample of a study of T cells in localized non-small cell lung cancer. Clones were read by immunoSEQ multiplex PCR, and TCRdb kept only the in-frame ones, dropping some. The data contain roughly 70,000 clones, 85% to 90% of them singletons. The material was peripheral blood, obtained before any cancer treatment. These receptors originate from an older male donor with stage III squamous cell lung carcinoma. Both conserved end residues are part of each CDR3. A D gene is named only where the DNA matches it firmly. Clone size appears in some rows only: once, few, many, or a class for an expanded clone.

V gene	D gene	J gene	clone size	CDR3 DNA	CDR3 protein
TRBV10-3	.	TRBJ2-2	.	TGTGCCATCAGCGACGGGGGGCTGGGCACCGGGGAGCTGTTTTTT	CAISDGGLGTGELFF
TRBV6-6	.	TRBJ1-1	.	TGTGCCAGCAGTTACCGAGGATCAGGGACTGAAGCTTTCTTT	CASSYRGSGTEAFF
TRBV6-5	TRBD1	TRBJ1-1	.	TGTGCCAGCAGTACGACGTGGGACAGGGGGTCCGCTTTCTTT	CASSTTWDRGSAFF
TRBV18	TRBD2	TRBJ2-5	.	TGTGCCAGCTCAGCACCGGGACTAGCGGGGGTCGGGACCCAGTACTTC	CASSAPGLAGVGTQYF
TRBV9	.	TRBJ1-1	.	TGTGCCAGCAGCCCGGCCCGGGACACCAAGAACACTGAAGCTTTCTTT	CASSPARDTKNTEAFF
TRBV2	.	TRBJ2-1	.	TGTGCCAGCAGTGAAGGACCTCCCCACTTCTTC	CASSEGPPHFF
TRBV7-9	TRBD2	TRBJ2-3	.	TGTGCCAGCAGCTTAGGAGCGGGGGCTTCATACACAGATACGCAGTATTTT	CASSLGAGASYTDTQYF
TRBV5-6	TRBD1	TRBJ1-2	.	TGTGCCAGCAGCTTGGCTGCAGGGGGCTACTACACCTTC	CASSLAAGGYYTF
TRBV6-5	TRBD1	TRBJ2-7	.	TGTGCCAGCAGGGATCCGGGACAGGGCTACGAGCAGTACTTC	CASRDPGQGYEQYF
TRBV5-1	.	TRBJ2-7	.	TGCGCCAGCAGCCTGCTCCCAGATCGGTACGAGCAGTACTTC	CASSLLPDRYEQYF
TRBV5-5	.	TRBJ1-4	.	TGTGCCAGCAGCCAAGAGAGGGGAGCTAATGAAAAACTGTTTTTT	CASSQERGANEKLFF
TRBV21-1	.	TRBJ2-7	.	TGTGCCAGCAGCCCTAAGTGTCAGGACTCCTACGAGCAGTACTTC	CASSPKCQDSYEQYF
TRBV7-6	.	TRBJ2-7	.	TGTGCCAGCAGCTTAGATACGGACCCAAGGCGCGAGCAGTACTTC	CASSLDTDPRREQYF
TRBV5-5	.	TRBJ1-1	.	TGTGCCAGCAGCTTTTTGGGGGCGGCTTTCTTT	CASSFLGAAFF
TRBV27	.	TRBJ1-6	.	TGTGCCAGCAGTTTATCAGGGAGCTCCTATAATTCACCCCTCCACTTT	CASSLSGSSYNSPLHF
TRBV6-5	TRBD1	TRBJ1-2	.	TGTGCCAGCAGTTACTACAGGGGAGCTAACTATGGCTACACCTTC	CASSYYRGANYGYTF
TRBV7-8	.	TRBJ2-3	.	TGTGCCAGCAGCTTAGAGGGGCCAGTCAGCACAGATACGCAGTATTTT	CASSLEGPVSTDTQYF
TRBV27	.	TRBJ1-5	.	TGTGCCAGCAGTAGAGGGGGGGCGGCAGGCTATAGCAATCAGCCCCAGCATTTT	CASSRGGAAGYSNQPQHF
TRBV4-3	TRBD2	TRBJ2-3	.	TGCGCCAGCAGCCAAGGACAGCGGGGGTTTAGCACAGATACGCAGTATTTT	CASSQGQRGFSTDTQYF
TRBV4-2	.	TRBJ2-2	.	TGTGCCAGCAGCCAAGACTATGCGGGCGGACTTAACACCGGGGAGCTGTTTTTT	CASSQDYAGGLNTGELFF
TRBV18	.	TRBJ1-2	.	TGTGCCAGCTCACCAGGACTTCGCAGCTATGGCTACACCTTC	CASSPGLRSYGYTF
TRBV11-2	.	TRBJ1-1	medium-sized	TGTGCCAGCAGCTTAGAGCGGGGTAACACTGAAGCTTTCTTT	CASSLERGNTEAFF
TRBV6-4	.	TRBJ2-2	.	TGTGCCAGCAGTGACTCCGGTCGAACAGGGAACACCGGGGAGCTGTTTTTT	CASSDSGRTGNTGELFF
TRBV11-1	TRBD2	TRBJ2-3	few	TGTGCCAGCAGCGCTGGGACTAGTGGAACAGATACGCAGTATTTT	CASSAGTSGTDTQYF
TRBV19	.	TRBJ2-3	.	TGTGCCAGTAGTATAGAGTGGACTCTAGTCGGCACAGATACGCAGTATTTT	CASSIEWTLVGTDTQYF
TRBV5-6	.	TRBJ1-4	.	TGTGCCAGCACCTGGGACCCCTTCCTGGGTCGGCTGTTTTTT	CASTWDPFLGRLFF
TRBV6-1	.	TRBJ1-5	.	TGTGCCAGCAAACGTGGGAATCAGCCCCAGCATTTT	CASKRGNQPQHF
TRBV27	.	TRBJ1-1	few	TGTGCCAGCAGTTTGGGAGGGGCTAACACTGAAGCTTTCTTT	CASSLGGANTEAFF
TRBV7-2	TRBD1	TRBJ1-4	.	TGTGCCAGCAGCCCAGGACAGGGTATTAATGAAAAACTGTTTTTT	CASSPGQGINEKLFF
TRBV5-1	TRBD1	TRBJ2-5	.	TGCGCCAGCAGCATGGGACAGGGGGAGATGTACCAAGAGACCCAGTACTTC	CASSMGQGEMYQETQYF
TRBV18	TRBD1	TRBJ1-1	few	TGTGCCAGCTCTCCCTTGGACAGGGGCACTGAAGCTTTCTTT	CASSPLDRGTEAFF
TRBV5-1	.	TRBJ1-2	.	TGCGCCAGCAGCCTGCCCCCAGGGAGGGATGGCTACACCTTC	CASSLPPGRDGYTF
TRBV6-1	.	TRBJ2-1	once	TGTGCCAGTGCGGGACAGTTTAACACTGAGCAGTTCTTC	CASAGQFNTEQFF
TRBV5-1	TRBD1	TRBJ2-3	.	TGCGCCAGCAGCTTGGACGGACAGGGGGTGAATACGCAGTATTTT	CASSLDGQGVNTQYF
TRBV5-4	TRBD1	TRBJ1-6	once	TGTGCCAGCAGCAGCCGGGACAGGGTCGATTCACCCCTCCACTTT	CASSSRDRVDSPLHF
TRBV18	.	TRBJ1-4	.	TGTGCCAGCTCACGGGACGGTGCAACTAATGAAAAACTGTTTTTT	CASSRDGATNEKLFF
TRBV4-3	.	TRBJ1-2	.	TGCGCCAGCAGCCAAGAGGGGCCCGGGACAATCTATGGCTACACCTTC	CASSQEGPGTIYGYTF
TRBV7-6	.	TRBJ2-7	once	TGTGCCAGCAGCGCCTCCAGGGTCCCCAACGAGCAGTACTTC	CASSASRVPNEQYF
TRBV10-3	.	TRBJ1-6	.	TGTGCCATCAGTGAGGGCTCCGGGGCTTCCAATTCACCCCTCCACTTT	CAISEGSGASNSPLHF
TRBV7-8	.	TRBJ2-5	.	TGTGCCAGCAGCGGCGGAGGGACCCAGTACTTC	CASSGGGTQYF
TRBV18	.	TRBJ1-5	.	TGTGCCAGCTCACCACCGACAGGCCAGCCCCAGCATTTT	CASSPPTGQPQHF
TRBV5-5	TRBD1	TRBJ1-2	.	TGTGCCAGCAGTTTCCGGGACAGGGGGTATGGCTACACCTTC	CASSFRDRGYGYTF
TRBV7-9	.	TRBJ2-3	.	TGTGCCAGCAGCTTAGAACAGCACACAGATACGCAGTATTTT	CASSLEQHTDTQYF
TRBV7-8	.	TRBJ1-6	.	TGTGCCAGCAGCTTCCGCGGCTCCTATAATTCACCCCTCCACTTT	CASSFRGSYNSPLHF
TRBV10-1	.	TRBJ2-4	.	TGCGCCAGCAGCCAGGACCGAGTGTTTATGGAGGGAATTAGTAACATTCAGTACTTC	CASSQDRVFMEGISNIQYF
TRBV7-9	TRBD1	TRBJ1-4	once	TGTGCCAGCAGCCAAGTCTCAGGGGGGTACGAAAAACTGTTTTTT	CASSQVSGGYEKLFF
TRBV7-2	TRBD1	TRBJ2-3	.	TGTGCCAGCACCTGGACAGGGCCCTCGGATACGCAGTATTTT	CASTWTGPSDTQYF
TRBV7-9	TRBD1	TRBJ1-6	.	TGTGCCAGCAGCCGACAGGGGCAGAATTCACCCCTCCACTTT	CASSRQGQNSPLHF
TRBV19	.	TRBJ2-4	.	TGTGCCAGTAGTCCACCGACCCTAGCCAAAAACATTCAGTACTTC	CASSPPTLAKNIQYF
TRBV5-1	.	TRBJ2-3	.	TGCGCCAGCAGCTTGGAGGGGCAGGGTCTGGATACGCAGTATTTT	CASSLEGQGLDTQYF
TRBV29-1	.	TRBJ2-7	.	TGCAGCACACGAGCAGGGGCCTACGAGCAGTACTTC	CSTRAGAYEQYF
TRBV5-1	.	TRBJ2-1	.	TGCGCCAGCAGCTTGGAAACTACGTCTCGGAATGAGCAGTTCTTC	CASSLETTSRNEQFF
TRBV11-2	.	TRBJ2-5	.	TGTGCCAGCAGCCGTGGACAGCAAGAGACCCAGTACTTC	CASSRGQQETQYF
TRBV28	.	TRBJ2-2	.	TGTGCCGGGGCGGCCGCGAACACCGGGGAGCTGTTTTTT	CAGAAANTGELFF
TRBV11-2	.	TRBJ1-4	.	TGTGCCAGCAGCTTAGGAAGGGCAACTAATGAAAAACTGTTTTTT	CASSLGRATNEKLFF
TRBV29-1	TRBD1	TRBJ1-4	.	TGCAGCGTTGCGGGACAGGGTAATGAAAAACTGTTTTTT	CSVAGQGNEKLFF
TRBV5-1	.	TRBJ2-1	.	TGCGCCAGCAGCTTCACCCACGGGGATGAGCAGTTCTTC	CASSFTHGDEQFF
TRBV11-1	TRBD1	TRBJ2-3	once	TGTGCCAGCAGCCCAGGGGGACAGGGTGGACCCACAGATACGCAGTATTTT	CASSPGGQGGPTDTQYF
TRBV28	.	TRBJ1-5	.	TGTGCCAGCAGTTTACGGGGGGTGGGTATAAATCAGCCCCAGCATTTT	CASSLRGVGINQPQHF